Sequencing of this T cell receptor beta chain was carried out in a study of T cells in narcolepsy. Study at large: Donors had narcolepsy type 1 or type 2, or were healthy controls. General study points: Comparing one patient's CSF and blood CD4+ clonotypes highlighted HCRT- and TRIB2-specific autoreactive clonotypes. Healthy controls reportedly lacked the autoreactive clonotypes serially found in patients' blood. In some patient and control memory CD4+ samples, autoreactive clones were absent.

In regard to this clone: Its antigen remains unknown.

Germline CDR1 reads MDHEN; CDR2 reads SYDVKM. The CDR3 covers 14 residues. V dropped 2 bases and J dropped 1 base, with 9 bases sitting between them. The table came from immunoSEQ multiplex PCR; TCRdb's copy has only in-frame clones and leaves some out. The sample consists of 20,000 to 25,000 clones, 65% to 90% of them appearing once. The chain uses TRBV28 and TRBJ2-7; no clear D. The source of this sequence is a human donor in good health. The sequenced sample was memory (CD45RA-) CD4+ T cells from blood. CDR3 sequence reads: CASSLKGGSYEQYF. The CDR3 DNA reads TGTGCCAGCAGTTTAAAAGGCGGATCCTACGAGCAGTACTTC.